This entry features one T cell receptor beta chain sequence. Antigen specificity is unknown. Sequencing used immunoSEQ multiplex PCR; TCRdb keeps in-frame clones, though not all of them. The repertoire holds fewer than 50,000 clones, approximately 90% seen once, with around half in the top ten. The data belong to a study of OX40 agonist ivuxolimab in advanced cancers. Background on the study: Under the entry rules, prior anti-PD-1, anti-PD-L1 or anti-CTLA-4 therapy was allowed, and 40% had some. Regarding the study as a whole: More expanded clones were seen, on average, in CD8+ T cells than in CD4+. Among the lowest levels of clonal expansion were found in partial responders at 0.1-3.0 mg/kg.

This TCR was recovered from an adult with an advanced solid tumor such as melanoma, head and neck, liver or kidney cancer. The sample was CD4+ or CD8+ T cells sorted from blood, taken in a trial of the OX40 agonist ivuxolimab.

The CDR3 DNA reads TGCGCCAGCAGTGAGTCGGTCAGCTATGGCTACACCTTC. It translates to CASSESVSYGYTF. This chain uses TRBV10-1 with TRBJ1-2; D unresolved. The V gene lost 0 bases and the J gene lost 4 bases, with 6 bases spanning the gap. The CDR3 is made up of 13 amino acids. Germline-derived CDR1 and CDR2 are WNHNN and SYGVQD (reference sequence).